This is a list of T cell receptor beta chains from one sample in a study of T cell responses to AZD1222 COVID-19 vaccine. Libraries were prepared by immunoSEQ multiplex PCR; TCRdb keeps only in-frame clonotypes and omits some of them. The profile shows approximately 140,000 clones, approximately 92% of them singletons. The source was peripheral blood, collected 28 days after the second AZD1222 dose. These receptors originate from an adult who received the AZD1222 COVID-19 vaccine. Both conserved end residues are part of each CDR3. The order of the fields is V gene, D gene, clone size, J gene, CDR3 protein, CDR3 DNA. A D gene is named only where the DNA matches it firmly. For some rows the clone size is stated as once, few or many, or as a class when expanded; others skip it.

TRBV19	TRBD1	NA	TRBJ2-5	CASSRTGRGLETQYF	TGTGCCAGTAGTAGGACAGGGAGAGGCCTAGAGACCCAGTACTTC
TRBV6-5	TRBD2	NA	TRBJ2-2	CASRRERMNTGELFF	TGTGCCAGCCGGCGGGAGAGGATGAACACCGGGGAGCTGTTTTTT
TRBV10-3	TRBD2	few	TRBJ2-1	CAISEGAVAGNNEQFF	TGTGCCATCAGTGAAGGCGCGGTAGCGGGTAACAATGAGCAGTTCTTC
TRBV2	TRBD2	NA	TRBJ2-4	CASRGLAGGNIQYF	TGTGCCAGCAGGGGACTAGCGGGAGGAAACATTCAGTACTTC
TRBV30	NA	NA	TRBJ1-5	CAWSRGHQGQPQHF	TGTGCCTGGAGTAGGGGACACCAGGGCCAGCCCCAGCATTTT
TRBV7-3	TRBD1	NA	TRBJ2-2	CASSLLGQANTGELFF	TGTGCCAGCAGCTTACTCGGACAGGCGAACACCGGGGAGCTGTTTTTT
TRBV24-1	NA	NA	TRBJ1-2	CATQGAAYGYTF	TGTGCCACCCAGGGTGCGGCCTATGGCTACACCTTC
TRBV19	NA	NA	TRBJ1-2	CASSILLAGDYGYTF	TGTGCCAGTAGTATCCTTCTAGCAGGAGACTATGGCTACACCTTC
TRBV10-1	TRBD1	once	TRBJ1-6	CASQGQGALSPLHF	TGCGCCAGCCAGGGACAGGGGGCTCTGTCACCCCTCCACTTT
TRBV2	NA	NA	TRBJ2-3	CASSATGFRTDTQYF	TGTGCCAGCAGTGCCACAGGGTTCCGCACAGATACGCAGTATTTT
TRBV10-3	NA	NA	TRBJ2-7	CAISESRYEQYF	TGTGCCATCAGTGAGTCTAGGTACGAGCAGTACTTC
TRBV24-1	NA	once	TRBJ1-5	CATSDRLFNQPQHF	TGTGCCACCTCCGACAGACTCTTCAATCAGCCCCAGCATTTT
TRBV11-1	NA	once	TRBJ2-3	CASTWRTPGNTQYF	TGTGCCAGCACTTGGCGTACCCCAGGGAATACGCAGTATTTT